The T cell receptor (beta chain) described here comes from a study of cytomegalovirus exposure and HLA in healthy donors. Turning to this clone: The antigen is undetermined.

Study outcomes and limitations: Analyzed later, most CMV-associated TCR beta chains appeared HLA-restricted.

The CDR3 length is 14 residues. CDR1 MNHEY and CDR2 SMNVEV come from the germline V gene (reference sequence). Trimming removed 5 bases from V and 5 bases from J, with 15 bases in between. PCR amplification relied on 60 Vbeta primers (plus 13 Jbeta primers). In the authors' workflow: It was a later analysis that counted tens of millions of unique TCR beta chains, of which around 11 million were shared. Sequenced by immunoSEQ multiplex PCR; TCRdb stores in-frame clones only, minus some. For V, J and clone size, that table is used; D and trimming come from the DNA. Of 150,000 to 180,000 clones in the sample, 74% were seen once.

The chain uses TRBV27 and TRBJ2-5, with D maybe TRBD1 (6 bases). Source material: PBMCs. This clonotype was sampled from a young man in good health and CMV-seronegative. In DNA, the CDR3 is TGTGCCAGCAGTCGCCCAGGGGAGATGGAGACCCAGTACTTC. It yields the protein CASSRPGEMETQYF.